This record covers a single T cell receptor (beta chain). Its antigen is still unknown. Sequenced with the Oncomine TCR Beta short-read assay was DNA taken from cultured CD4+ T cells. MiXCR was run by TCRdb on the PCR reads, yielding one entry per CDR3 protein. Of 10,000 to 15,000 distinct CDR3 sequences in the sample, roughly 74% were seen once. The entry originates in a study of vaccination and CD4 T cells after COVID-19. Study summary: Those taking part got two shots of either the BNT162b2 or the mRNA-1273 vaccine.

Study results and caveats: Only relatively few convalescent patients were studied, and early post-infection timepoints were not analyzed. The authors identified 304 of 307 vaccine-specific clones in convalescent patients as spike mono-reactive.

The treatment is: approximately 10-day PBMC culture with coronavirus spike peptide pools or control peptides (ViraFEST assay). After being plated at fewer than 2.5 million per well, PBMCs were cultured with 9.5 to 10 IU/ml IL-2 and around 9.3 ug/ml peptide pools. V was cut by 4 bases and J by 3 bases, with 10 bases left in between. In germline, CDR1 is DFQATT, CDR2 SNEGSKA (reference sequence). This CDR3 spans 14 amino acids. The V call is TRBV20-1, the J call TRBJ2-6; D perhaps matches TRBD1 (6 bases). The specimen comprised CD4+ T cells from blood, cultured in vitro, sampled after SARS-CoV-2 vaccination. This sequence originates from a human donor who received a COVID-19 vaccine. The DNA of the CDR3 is TGCAGTGCTAAGACGACAGGTGGGGCCAACGTCCTGACTTTC. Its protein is CSAKTTGGANVLTF.